The sequence of this T cell receptor beta chain was determined in a study of cytomegalovirus exposure and HLA in healthy donors. Worth noting for this clone: What it binds is unknown.

Study outcomes and limitations: Clonal expansion was found to be greater in HLA-associated TCR beta chains than in equally common others in a later analysis. It was confirmed in vitro that a few of the CMV-associated chains were specific for CMV antigens. In a later analysis, productive TCRs from donors in an Asian-associated ancestry cluster reportedly carried fewer N-insertions than the cohort mean.

Primers for the PCR totalled 60 Vbeta and 13 Jbeta. Profiling relied on immunoSEQ multiplex PCR, and the TCRdb table lists in-frame clones only, not all of them. The table includes 120,000 to 150,000 clones, about 79% detected once. Healthy individuals who donated bone marrow served as the donors. This sequence originates from a male donor in good health and CMV-seronegative. Specimen: PBMCs.

The CDR3 protein is CASSQAHLGDTQYF. CDR3 nucleotide sequence: TGCGCCAGCAGCCAAGCCCACCTAGGAGATACGCAGTATTTT. This sequence joins TRBV4-1 and TRBJ2-3; no clear D. The germline CDR1 and CDR2 sequences are MGHRA and YSYEKL. V was trimmed by 1 base and J by 5 bases, leaving 10 bases between them. CDR3 length: 14 residues.